Shown below are 4 T cell receptor beta chains from a single sample sequenced in a study of Tregs in tolerant kidney transplant recipients. Clones were sequenced by immunoSEQ multiplex PCR, and TCRdb holds only the in-frame ones, with some missing. The sample includes 75,000 to 95,000 clones, approximately 92% of them seen just once. Sequencing was performed on CD8+ T cells from blood. These receptors all come from a human donor in good health.

The chain uses TRBV29-1 and TRBJ1-1; TRBD1 matches at 7 bases. CDR3 size: 15 residues. V trimming: 3 bases; J trimming: 4 bases; junction bases outside the gene matches: 11. Germline V CDR1 and CDR2: SQVTM, ANQGSEA. The CDR3: CSVDRLRQGGTEAFF. CDR3 coding DNA: TGCAGCGTTGATAGACTTCGACAGGGCGGCACTGAAGCTTTCTTT.

The chain carries TRBV4-1 and TRBJ1-6, with 10 bases that match TRBD1. Germline lookup yields CDR1 MGHRA and CDR2 YSYEKL. V was clipped by 3 bases and J by 6 bases; unmatched bases: 5. The CDR3 contains 16 residues. The CDR3 DNA reads as TGCGCCAGCAGCCATCGGACAGGGGGAGTTAATTCACCCCTCCACTTT. Translation gives CASSHRTGGVNSPLHF.

The chain has TRBV10-1 and TRBJ2-1, with D perhaps TRBD2 (5 bases). This CDR3 region has 15 residues. The V gene's germline CDR1 is WNHNN and CDR2 SYGVQD (reference sequence). V was clipped by 5 bases and J by 7 bases, with 18 bases between them. The CDR3 reads CASSPTGLVKNEQFF. The CDR3 coding sequence is TGCGCCAGCAGTCCTACGGGGTTGGTTAAGAATGAGCAGTTCTTC.

The V call is TRBV6-4, the J call TRBJ1-1; no reliable D call. Trimming took 0 bases from V and 1 from J, leaving 3 bases between them. The V gene's germline CDR1 is MRHNA and CDR2 SNTAGT. The CDR3 has 13 amino acids. The CDR3 nucleotides read TGTGCCAGCAGTGACTCCAGGAACACTGAAGCTTTCTTT. This encodes CASSDSRNTEAFF.